This T cell receptor (beta chain) was sequenced in a study of CD8 T cells in Susac syndrome. This CDR3 contains 16 residues. CDR1 is PRHDT, CDR2 FYEKMQ, per germline (reference sequence). After removal of 0 bases from V and 1 base from J, the junction contained 2 bases not matched to a gene. Random-hexamer reverse transcription was applied to roughly 0.5 to 1 ug RNA. The amplification used immunoSEQ multiplex PCR on TCR beta CDR3; it spanned 54 Vbeta and 13 Jbeta. TCRdb used MiXCR to reprocess the immunoSEQ multiplex PCR reads, holding one entry per CDR3 protein. This sample yields under 550,000 distinct CDR3 sequences, of which approximately 85% are seen a single time; roughly 0.1% belongs to the top ten. High-throughput TCR beta sequencing covered peripheral CD8+ and CD4+ T cells. The multiple sclerosis control cohort comprised treatment-naive individuals presenting with stable or active relapsing-remitting disease. TEMRA cells were FACS-enriched and CD8+ and CD4+ T cells negatively isolated.

The chain recombines TRBV13 with TRBJ2-2; the match to TRBD2 covers 7 bases. The clonotype was recovered from a human donor with multiple sclerosis. Sample: CD8+ T cells from PBMCs. CDR3 DNA sequence: TGTGCCAGCAGCTTAGGGCTAGCGGAGAACACCGGGGAGCTGTTTTTT. It encodes CASSLGLAENTGELFF.